This is a list of T cell receptor beta chains from one sample in a study of T-cell reconstitution after alpha-beta-depleted transplantation in children. One entry per CDR3 protein, called by TCRdb with MiXCR from the PCR reads. The repertoire holds approximately 210,000 distinct CDR3 sequences, with approximately 19% as singletons. Material: PBMCs, mostly from graft donor cells, obtained 360 days after TCRalphabeta/CD19-depleted stem cell transplant. Every receptor here comes from a male patient aged 2-9 years who had a stem cell transplant for acute lymphoblastic leukemia, so the T cells may come from the graft donor. The CDR3 runs from the conserved cysteine through the conserved F or W. A D gene is named only where the DNA matches it firmly. The size field is filled for only some rows; it gives once, few, many or a size class.

d_gene: .; j_gene: TRBJ1-2; v_gene: TRBV27; abundance: few; CDR3aa: CASRTGYGYTF; CDR3nt: TGTGCCAGCAGAACAGGGTATGGCTACACCTTC
d_gene: TRBD1; j_gene: TRBJ2-7; v_gene: TRBV28; abundance: few; CDR3aa: CASSSDPWQGVLTYEQYF; CDR3nt: TGTGCCAGCAGTTCAGATCCATGGCAGGGGGTATTGACCTACGAGCAGTACTTC
d_gene: .; j_gene: TRBJ1-4; v_gene: TRBV2; abundance: many; CDR3aa: CAIAGKPKAGDEKLFF; CDR3nt: TGTGCCATCGCAGGCAAGCCCAAGGCGGGGGATGAAAAACTGTTTTTT
d_gene: TRBD2; j_gene: TRBJ2-4; v_gene: TRBV20-1; abundance: .; CDR3aa: CCASGRLAGYNIQYF; CDR3nt: TGCTGTGCTAGCGGGCGTCTAGCGGGGTACAACATTCAGTACTTC
d_gene: TRBD2; j_gene: TRBJ2-1; v_gene: TRBV6-2/TRBV6-3; abundance: many; CDR3aa: CASTASGTSYNEQFF; CDR3nt: TGTGCCAGCACTGCCAGCGGGACCTCCTACAATGAGCAGTTCTTC
d_gene: .; j_gene: TRBJ2-7; v_gene: TRBV7-2; abundance: .; CDR3aa: CASSLLGLYEQYF; CDR3nt: TGTGCCAGCAGCTTGTTGGGACTGTACGAGCAGTACTTC
d_gene: .; j_gene: TRBJ2-2; v_gene: TRBV12-3/TRBV12-4; abundance: many; CDR3aa: CASSLSRATGELFF; CDR3nt: TGTGCCAGCAGCCTTAGTAGGGCTACCGGGGAGCTGTTTTTT
d_gene: .; j_gene: TRBJ2-1; v_gene: TRBV6-1; abundance: .; CDR3aa: CASSHRDWRNEQFF; CDR3nt: TGTGCCAGCAGCCACCGGGACTGGAGAAATGAGCAGTTCTTC
d_gene: TRBD2; j_gene: TRBJ2-1; v_gene: TRBV7-2; abundance: .; CDR3aa: CASSLELAGLSAFEFF; CDR3nt: TGTGCCAGCAGCTTAGAACTAGCGGGACTTTCGGCATTCGAGTTCTTC
d_gene: .; j_gene: TRBJ2-1; v_gene: TRBV5-1; abundance: .; CDR3aa: CASSFQGISYNEQFF; CDR3nt: TGCGCCAGCAGCTTCCAGGGGATATCCTACAATGAGCAGTTCTTC
d_gene: TRBD2; j_gene: TRBJ2-1; v_gene: TRBV14; abundance: .; CDR3aa: CASSRRTSGGSYNEQFF; CDR3nt: TGTGCCAGCAGCCGCAGGACTAGCGGGGGATCCTACAATGAGCAGTTCTTC
d_gene: .; j_gene: TRBJ2-2; v_gene: TRBV4-2; abundance: few; CDR3aa: CASRPKREAGELFF; CDR3nt: TGTGCCAGCCGGCCAAAAAGGGAGGCCGGGGAGCTGTTTTTT
d_gene: .; j_gene: TRBJ2-5; v_gene: TRBV7-9; abundance: once; CDR3aa: CASSLDGTVQETQYF; CDR3nt: TGTGCCAGCAGCTTAGATGGGACTGTACAAGAGACCCAGTACTTC
d_gene: .; j_gene: TRBJ2-1; v_gene: TRBV6-2/TRBV6-3; abundance: .; CDR3aa: CATKTPDSPGNEQFF; CDR3nt: TGTGCCACCAAGACGCCCGACAGCCCGGGCAATGAGCAGTTCTTC
d_gene: .; j_gene: TRBJ2-7; v_gene: TRBV27; abundance: many; CDR3aa: CASTSGYEQYF; CDR3nt: TGTGCCAGCACCTCAGGCTACGAGCAGTACTTC
d_gene: TRBD1; j_gene: TRBJ1-2; v_gene: TRBV5-1; abundance: few; CDR3aa: CASREIRDSFYGYTF; CDR3nt: TGCGCCAGCAGAGAAATCCGGGACAGCTTCTATGGCTACACCTTC
d_gene: TRBD2; j_gene: TRBJ2-3; v_gene: TRBV12-3/TRBV12-4; abundance: few; CDR3aa: CASSHPGTSPDTQYF; CDR3nt: TGTGCCAGCAGCCACCCAGGGACTAGCCCAGATACGCAGTATTTT
d_gene: .; j_gene: TRBJ2-5; v_gene: TRBV15; abundance: .; CDR3aa: CATSRDRPGGYEETQYF; CDR3nt: TGTGCCACCAGCAGAGATCGCCCAGGGGGGTACGAAGAGACCCAGTACTTC
d_gene: .; j_gene: TRBJ2-3; v_gene: TRBV5-5; abundance: .; CDR3aa: CASSLDARFTDTQYF; CDR3nt: TGTGCCAGCAGCTTGGATGCCAGGTTCACAGATACGCAGTATTTT